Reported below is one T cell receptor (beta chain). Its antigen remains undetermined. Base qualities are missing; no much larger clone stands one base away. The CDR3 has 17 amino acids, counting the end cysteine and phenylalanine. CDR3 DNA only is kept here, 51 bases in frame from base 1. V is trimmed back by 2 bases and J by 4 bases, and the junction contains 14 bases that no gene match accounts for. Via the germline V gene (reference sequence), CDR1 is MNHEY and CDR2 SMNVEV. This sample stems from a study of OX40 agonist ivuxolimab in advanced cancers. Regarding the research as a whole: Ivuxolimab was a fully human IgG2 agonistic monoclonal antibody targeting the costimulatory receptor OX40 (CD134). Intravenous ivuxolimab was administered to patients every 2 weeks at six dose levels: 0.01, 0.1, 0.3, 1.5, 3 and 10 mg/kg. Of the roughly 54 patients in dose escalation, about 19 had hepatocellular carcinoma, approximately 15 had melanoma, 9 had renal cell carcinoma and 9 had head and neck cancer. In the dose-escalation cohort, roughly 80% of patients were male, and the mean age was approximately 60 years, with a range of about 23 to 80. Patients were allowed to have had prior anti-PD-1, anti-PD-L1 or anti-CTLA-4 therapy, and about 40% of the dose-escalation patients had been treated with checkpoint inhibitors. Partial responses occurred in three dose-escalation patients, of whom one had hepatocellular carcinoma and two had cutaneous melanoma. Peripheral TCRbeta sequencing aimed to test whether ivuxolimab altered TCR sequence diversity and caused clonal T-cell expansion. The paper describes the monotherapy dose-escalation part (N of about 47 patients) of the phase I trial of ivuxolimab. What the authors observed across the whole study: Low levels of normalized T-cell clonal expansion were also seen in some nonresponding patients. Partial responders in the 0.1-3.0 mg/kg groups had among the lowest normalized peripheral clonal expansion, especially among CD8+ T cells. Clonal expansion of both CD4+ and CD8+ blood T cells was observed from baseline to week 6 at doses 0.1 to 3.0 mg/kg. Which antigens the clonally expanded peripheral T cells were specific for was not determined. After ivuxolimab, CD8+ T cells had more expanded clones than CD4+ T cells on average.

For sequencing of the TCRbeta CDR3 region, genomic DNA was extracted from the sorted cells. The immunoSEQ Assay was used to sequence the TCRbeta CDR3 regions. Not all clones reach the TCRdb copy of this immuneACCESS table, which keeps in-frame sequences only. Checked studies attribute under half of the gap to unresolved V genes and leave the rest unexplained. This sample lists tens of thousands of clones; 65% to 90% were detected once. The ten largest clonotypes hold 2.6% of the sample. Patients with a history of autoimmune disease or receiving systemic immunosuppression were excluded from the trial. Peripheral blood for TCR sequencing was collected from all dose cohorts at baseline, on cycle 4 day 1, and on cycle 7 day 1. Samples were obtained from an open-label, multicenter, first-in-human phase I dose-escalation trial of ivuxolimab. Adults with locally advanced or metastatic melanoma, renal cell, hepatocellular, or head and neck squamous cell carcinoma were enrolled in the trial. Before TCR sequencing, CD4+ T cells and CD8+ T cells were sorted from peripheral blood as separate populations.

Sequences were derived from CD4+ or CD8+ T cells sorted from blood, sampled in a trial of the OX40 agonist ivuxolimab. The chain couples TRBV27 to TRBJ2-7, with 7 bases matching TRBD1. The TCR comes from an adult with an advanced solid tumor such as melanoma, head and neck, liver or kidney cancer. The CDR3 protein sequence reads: CASSLRRQGVSSYEQYF. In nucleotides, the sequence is TGTGCCAGCAGTTTAAGGAGGCAGGGGGTTTCCTCTTACGAGCAGTACTTC.